This entry lists 32 T cell receptor beta chains sequenced from one sample in a study of T cell responses to AZD1222 COVID-19 vaccine. Clones were sequenced by immunoSEQ multiplex PCR, and TCRdb holds only the in-frame ones, with some missing. The data contain tens of thousands of clones, 85% of them singletons. The sequencing used peripheral blood, collected 28 days after the second AZD1222 dose. The receptor source for this set is an adult who received the AZD1222 COVID-19 vaccine.

The gene calls are TRBV6-2 or TRBV6-3 and TRBJ2-7; D is unresolved. Germline CDR1 and CDR2: MNHEY and SVGEGT. The CDR3 contains 12 residues. V gave up 6 bases and J gave up 2 bases, with 8 bases separating them. CDR3 nucleotide sequence: TGTGCCAGCAGCCCAATCCCCTACGAGCAGTACTTC. Its translation: CASSPIPYEQYF.

The genes are TRBV5-8 and TRBJ1-3, with TRBD1 as a possible D gene (6 bases). Germline loops: CDR1 SGHTS, CDR2 YDEGEE. This CDR3 region has 14 residues. V shed 4 bases and J shed 2 bases, with 10 bases lying between them. CDR3 in amino acids: CASSLHRAGNTIYF. Written as DNA, the CDR3 is TGTGCCAGCAGCCTTCACAGGGCTGGAAACACCATATATTTT.

This chain joins TRBV6-5 and TRBJ2-1; 7 bases match TRBD1. The V gene's germline CDR1 is MNHEY and CDR2 SVGAGI. V shed 6 bases, J shed 2 bases, and the junction held 4 bases outside the gene matches. The CDR3 is 14 amino acids. The CDR3, as DNA: TGTGCCAGCAGGCGACAGGGCCCCTACAATGAGCAGTTCTTC. It yields the protein CASRRQGPYNEQFF.

J is TRBJ1-1 and V is TRBV13; D not resolved. CDR1 and CDR2 (germline): PRHDT, FYEKMQ (reference sequence). The germline V and J ends were trimmed by 1 base and 6 bases, with 9 bases remaining between them. This CDR3 is built from 13 residues. The CDR3 DNA reads as TGTGCCAGCAGCTTAGTAAATCAGGCTGAAGCTTTCTTT. It yields the protein CASSLVNQAEAFF.

A remark on this clone: At one end, the junction sequence differs from germline, possibly due to a read error. The chain is built from TRBV4-3 and TRBJ1-4, with D perhaps TRBD1 (6 bases). The CDR3 is 16 residues long. Germline-derived CDR1 and CDR2 are LGHNA and YSLEER. Written as DNA, the CDR3 is TGCGCCAGCAGCCAAAGTGGGGGCGCCGCTAACGAAAAACTGTTTTTT. It is translated as CASSQSGGAANEKLFF.

The rearrangement joins TRBV10-2 to TRBJ2-1; D remains ambiguous. The V end was cut by 2 bases, the J end by 5 bases, with 7 bases between. Germline CDR1 and CDR2: WSHSY and SAAADI. This CDR3 comprises 13 residues. The CDR3 here is CASSENRDNEQFF. CDR3 DNA: TGCGCCAGCAGTGAGAACAGAGACAATGAGCAGTTCTTC.

The genes are TRBV7-6 and TRBJ2-7, with TRBD1 identical over 9 bases. From germline, CDR1 is SGHVS and CDR2 FNYEAQ. J lost 3 bases, V lost 1 base, and 10 bases had no gene match. CDR3 length equals 17 residues. The CDR3 spells CASSLGTPGQGNYEQYF. CDR3 coding DNA: TGTGCCAGCAGCTTAGGAACCCCGGGACAGGGAAACTACGAGCAGTACTTC.

This clone was recorded a few times. This rearrangement joins TRBV10-2 to TRBJ1-1; D may be TRBD1 (5 bases). The CDR3 spans 12 residues. V lost 6 bases and J 4 bases, leaving 9 bases between the germline ends. The germline V gene encodes CDR1 WSHSY and CDR2 SAAADI. CDR3 DNA sequence: TGCGCCAGCAGGGACACCGGCACTGAAGCTTTCTTT. This translates into CASRDTGTEAFF.

This clone came up once. The chain combines TRBV9 with TRBJ1-4; D remains ambiguous. The V and J ends lost 4 bases and 8 bases respectively, with 18 bases between them. This CDR3 comprises 15 residues. The germline V gene encodes CDR1 SGDLS and CDR2 YYNGEE. Here the CDR3 DNA reads TGTGCCAGCAGCCCCTCCGGCTGGCCGCAGGAAAAACTGTTTTTT. This codes for CASSPSGWPQEKLFF.

This chain links TRBV11-3 with TRBJ2-2, with D perhaps TRBD2 (5 bases). V lost 1 base, J lost 6 bases, and 9 bases lay in between. The CDR3 is 14 amino acids. The germline gives CDR1 SGHNT, CDR2 YENEEA. The CDR3 bases are TGTGCCAGCAGCTTAGGAGAGAGGGCCGGGGAGCTGTTTTTT. Translated, it gives CASSLGERAGELFF.

The chain combines TRBV5-8 with TRBJ1-2; D is unresolved. Germline V gene lookup returns CDR1 SGHTS and CDR2 YDEGEE. The germline V and J ends were trimmed by 0 bases and 4 bases, with 7 bases remaining between them. This CDR3 has 13 residues. CDR3 amino acids: CASSLEGPYGYTF. The CDR3 coding sequence is TGTGCCAGCAGCTTGGAGGGCCCCTATGGCTACACCTTC.

The chain recombines TRBV5-6 with TRBJ2-4, with TRBD1 identical over 7 bases. CDR3 length: 13 residues. Germline V gives CDR1 SGHDT, CDR2 YYEEEE. Germline trimming cut 1 base from V and 6 bases from J; bases unmatched to any gene: 1. In DNA, the CDR3 is TGTGCCAGCAGCTTGAGGGGGCTAAACATTCAGTACTTC. Protein: CASSLRGLNIQYF. Full variable domain (missing parts from reference TRBV5-6 and TRBJ2-4): DAGVTQSPTHLIKTRGQQVTLRCSPKSGHDTVSWYQQALGQGPQFIFQYYEEEERQRGNFPDRFSGHQFPNYSSELNVNALLLGDSALYLCASSLRGLNIQYFGAGTRLSVL.

The rearrangement uses TRBV5-1 and TRBJ2-7; D perhaps matches TRBD1 (6 bases). The CDR3 sequence is 13 residues long. In germline, CDR1 is SGHRS, CDR2 YFSETQ. V shed 7 bases and J shed 6 bases, with 17 bases lying between them. CDR3 in DNA: TGCGCCAGCGGGCAAACGGACAGCGTCGAGCAGTACTTC. Encoded protein: CASGQTDSVEQYF. Using reference TRBV5-1 and TRBJ2-7 for the parts outside the CDR3, the full variable domain is KAGVTQTPRYLIKTRGQQVTLSCSPISGHRSVSWYQQTPGQGLQFLFEYFSETQRNKGNFPGRFSGRQFSNSRSEMNVSTLELGDSALYLCASGQTDSVEQYFGPGTRLTVT.

The CDR3 loop is CASSLGGTGGVEYNSPLHF. The CDR3 region has the DNA TGCGCCAGCAGCTTGGGAGGGACAGGGGGCGTTGAATATAATTCACCCCTCCACTTT. This sequence joins TRBV5-1 and TRBJ1-6; 12 bases map to TRBD1. J gave up 4 bases and V 0 bases, and 8 bases lay outside the gene matches. Germline CDR1 SGHRS, CDR2 YFSETQ. The CDR3 has 19 amino acids.

The rearrangement links TRBV4-2 to TRBJ2-3; 9 nucleotides align to TRBD2. J was trimmed by 4 bases and V by 1 base; bases with no gene match: 6. The V gene's germline CDR1 is LGHNA and CDR2 YNFKEQ. The CDR3 runs 16 residues. The CDR3 protein is CASSQGLAGVADTQYF. CDR3 nucleotides: TGTGCCAGCAGCCAAGGTTTAGCGGGAGTAGCAGATACGCAGTATTTT.

This chain links TRBV10-3 with TRBJ2-2, with a tentative D call TRBD1 (6 bases). CDR1 and CDR2 (germline): ENHRY, SYGVKD. The CDR3 is 14 residues long. Deletions cut 5 bases from V and 3 bases from J, with 10 bases between. In nucleotides, the CDR3 is TGTGCCATCAGTAAGACAGGAGACACCGGGGAGCTGTTTTTT. It yields the protein CAISKTGDTGELFF.

V and J are TRBV19 and TRBJ2-7; perhaps TRBD1 as D (5 bases). The length of the CDR3 is 14 residues. CDR1 is LNHDA and CDR2 is SQIVND in the germline V gene (reference sequence). V dropped 2 bases and J dropped 5 bases, with 13 bases sitting between them. The CDR3 here is CASSISYDSHEQYF. CDR3 sequence (DNA): TGTGCCAGTAGTATAAGTTATGACAGCCACGAGCAGTACTTC. The whole variable domain, remainder taken from reference TRBV19 and TRBJ2-7, is DGGITQSPKYLFRKEGQNVTLSCEQNLNHDAMYWYRQDPGQGLRLIYYSQIVNDFQKGDIAEGYSVSREKKESFPLTVTSAQKNPTAFYLCASSISYDSHEQYFGPGTRLTVT.

The chain has TRBV7-2 and TRBJ2-7; 8 nucleotides align to TRBD2. The CDR3 is 16 residues long. V gave up 2 bases and J gave up 4 bases; unmatched junction bases: 10. Germline lookup yields CDR1 SGHTA and CDR2 FQGNSA. CDR3 sequence reads: CASSLQAGDLGYEQYF. DNA of the CDR3: TGTGCCAGCAGCTTACAAGCGGGAGACTTGGGGTACGAGCAGTACTTC. The entire variable domain, with the rest obtained from reference TRBV7-2 and TRBJ2-7, is as follows: GAGVSQSPSNKVTEKGKDVELRCDPISGHTALYWYRQSLGQGLEFLIYFQGNSAPDKSGLPSDRFSAERTGGSVSTLTIQRTQQEDSAVYLCASSLQAGDLGYEQYFGPGTRLTVT.

The chain carries TRBV6-6 and TRBJ1-4; no reliable D call. V lost 6 bases, J lost 8 bases, and 16 bases lay in between. Germline lookup yields CDR1 MNHNY and CDR2 SVGAGI (reference sequence). The CDR3 is 14 amino acids. CDR3 sequence: CASSPGWAEEKLFF. CDR3 in DNA: TGTGCCAGCAGCCCCGGGTGGGCTGAGGAAAAACTGTTTTTT.

This clone is a singleton in its sample. The V and J genes are TRBV29-1 and TRBJ1-2; D gene uncertain. Trimming cost V 0 bases and J 8 bases, with 13 bases left between them. CDR1 and CDR2 from the germline V gene are SQVTM and ANQGSEA. The CDR3 extends over 13 amino acids. The CDR3 DNA reads as TGCAGCGTTGAAGATCTAGGGTTATTGGGCTACACCTTC. Its protein product is CSVEDLGLLGYTF.

The rearrangement joins TRBV28 to TRBJ1-5, with TRBD1 matching over 7 bases. The CDR3 is made up of 15 amino acids. J gave up 2 bases and V 7 bases, and 8 bases lay outside the gene matches. The germline V gene encodes CDR1 MDHEN and CDR2 SYDVKM. The CDR3 sequence is CASNQGVYGNQPQHF. CDR3 sequence (DNA): TGTGCCAGCAACCAGGGGGTATATGGCAATCAGCCCCAGCATTTT.

The J gene is TRBJ2-3, the V gene TRBV7-6; 10 positions agree with TRBD2. Germline CDR1 is SGHVS and CDR2 is FNYEAQ. The trim removed 8 bases at V and 0 bases at J, leaving 5 bases unmatched. The length of the CDR3 is 15 residues. This CDR3 is CASGTLAGSTDTQYF. For the CDR3, the DNA is TGTGCCAGCGGGACACTAGCGGGGAGCACAGATACGCAGTATTTT.

J is TRBJ1-2 and V is TRBV5-6; no clear D. CDR1 and CDR2 (germline): SGHDT, YYEEEE. CDR3 length: 12 amino acids. The V and J ends lost 4 bases and 6 bases respectively, with 10 bases between them. CDR3 protein: CASSPGLNGYTF. For the CDR3, the DNA is TGTGCCAGCAGCCCAGGACTTAATGGCTACACCTTC.

This chain uses TRBV27 with TRBJ2-2; D is undetermined. Germline CDR1 reads MNHEY; CDR2 reads SMNVEV (reference sequence). Trimming took off 3 bases at V and 8 bases at J, with 13 bases between the two ends. This CDR3 has 14 amino acids. The CDR3 DNA sequence: TGTGCCAGCAGTTTTGGGGTTGAGTCGGGGGAGCTGTTTTTT. Translating gives CASSFGVESGELFF.

This clone was seen more than once but under ten times. This chain connects TRBV4-3 to TRBJ2-2; 7 bases match TRBD2. The germline V gene encodes CDR1 LGHNA and CDR2 YSLEER. This CDR3 spans 16 amino acids. J gave up 0 bases and V 3 bases, and 4 bases lay outside the gene matches. CDR3 in amino acids: CASSQLLAPNTGELFF. The CDR3 coding sequence is TGCGCCAGCAGCCAGTTACTAGCGCCGAACACCGGGGAGCTGTTTTTT.

The gene calls are TRBV6-1 and TRBJ2-5; D might be TRBD2 (5 bases). The CDR3 sequence is 15 residues long. V lost 7 bases and J 7 bases, leaving 22 bases between the germline ends. The V gene's germline CDR1 is MNHNS and CDR2 SASEGT. CDR3 coding DNA: TGTGCCAGCACCCGGGGTGGTGGACCTTTGGGGACCCAGTACTTC. As protein: CASTRGGGPLGTQYF.

This rearrangement joins TRBV7-9 to TRBJ2-3; 11 bases agree with TRBD2. The CDR3 consists of 16 residues. J lost 2 bases, V lost 5 bases, and 6 bases had no gene match. CDR1 SEHNR and CDR2 FQNEAQ come from the germline V gene (reference sequence). CDR3 sequence (DNA): TGTGCCAGCAGCGCATTTAGCGGGGGGGACACAGATACGCAGTATTTT. It specifies CASSAFSGGDTDTQYF.

The gene calls are TRBV27 and TRBJ1-1; D call uncertain. The CDR3 contains 16 residues. Germline V gives CDR1 MNHEY, CDR2 SMNVEV (reference sequence). Trimming pared 0 bases from V and 0 bases from J, leaving 11 bases between. The CDR3 bases are TGTGCCAGCAGTTTATCGGCAGACGCGTTGAACACTGAAGCTTTCTTT. It encodes CASSLSADALNTEAFF.

The rearrangement links TRBV6-5 to TRBJ1-5; 8 nucleotides line up with TRBD1. This CDR3 has 15 amino acids. V shed 0 bases and J 5 bases; nucleotides not matched to a gene: 3. Per germline, CDR1 MNHEY and CDR2 SVGAGI. The CDR3 loop is CASSYSDRVDQPQHF. The CDR3 DNA follows: TGTGCCAGCAGTTACTCGGACAGGGTCGATCAGCCCCAGCATTTT.

The V gene is TRBV10-2, the J gene TRBJ2-7, with D tentatively TRBD2 (6 bases). CDR3 length: 13 amino acids. V lost 6 bases, J lost 0 bases, and 9 bases lay in between. The germline gives CDR1 WSHSY, CDR2 SAAADI. The CDR3 region is CASSGGYSYEQYF. DNA of the CDR3: TGCGCCAGCAGCGGGGGATACTCCTACGAGCAGTACTTC.

V usage is TRBV29-1 and J usage is TRBJ2-1; maybe TRBD1 (7 bases). This CDR3 region has 13 residues. Germline CDR1 is SQVTM and CDR2 is ANQGSEA. Deletions cut 6 bases from V and 10 bases from J, with 19 bases between. This chain's CDR3 is CSVPKTGEDEQFF. The CDR3 DNA reads as TGCAGCGTCCCAAAAACAGGGGAGGACGAGCAGTTCTTC.

The chain combines TRBV7-6 with TRBJ2-6; D may correspond to TRBD1 or TRBD2 (5 bases each). This CDR3 comprises 19 residues. V was cut by 3 bases and J by 0 bases, with 18 bases left in between. Per germline, CDR1 SGHVS and CDR2 FNYEAQ. The CDR3 DNA follows: TGTGCCAGCAGCTTGATGAAGGGACGGATGGGCTCTGGGGCCAACGTCCTGACTTTC. Translated, it gives CASSLMKGRMGSGANVLTF.